Shown below are 7 T cell receptor beta chains from a single sample sequenced in a study of metastatic and nonmetastatic thyroid tumors. TCRdb reprocessed the PCR reads via MiXCR. The sample has approximately 21,000 clones, roughly 22% seen once; the top ten hold 28%. No treatment of any kind had been given to any patient before thyroid surgery. Sequencing was performed on blood. The source of these receptors is a female donor with papillary thyroid cancer or a benign thyroid nodule (not recorded which). Some clones in this sample may be carry-over from other donors' samples.

This clone was seen repeatedly, ten times or more. This chain joins TRBV14 and TRBJ2-7, with D unclear. CDR3 size: 12 residues. The V gene's germline CDR1 is SGHDN and CDR2 FVKESK. V was pared by 1 base and J by 4 bases, with 5 bases between. CDR3 in DNA: TGTGCCAGCAGCCAAGTAGCATACGAGCAGTACTTC. Protein sequence: CASSQVAYEQYF.

Details on this clone: A much larger clonotype is one base distant, so this may be a read error. This sequence joins TRBV20-1 and TRBJ1-2; D unclear. The CDR3 runs 11 residues. Trimming cost V 4 bases and J 4 bases, with 7 bases left between them. Germline-derived CDR1 and CDR2 are DFQATT and SNEGSKA (reference sequence). DNA of the CDR3: TGCAGTGCTACGGGGAGCTATGGCTACACCTTC. This sequence encodes CSATGSYGYTF.

This clone was picked up many times. J is TRBJ2-1 and V is TRBV20-1; 11 bases line up with TRBD2. V lost 5 bases and J lost 7; bases outside the gene matches: 10. The CDR3 runs 15 residues. Looked up from germline, CDR1 is DFQATT and CDR2 is SNEGSKA (reference sequence). This chain's CDR3 is CSALAGLAASNEQFF. CDR3 DNA: TGCAGTGCTCTGGCGGGACTAGCGGCCTCAAATGAGCAGTTCTTC.

This clone was detected many times. The gene calls are TRBV5-1 and TRBJ2-3; D gene unclear. The V and J ends lost 4 bases and 5 bases respectively, with 17 bases between them. The CDR3 is made up of 15 amino acids. Germline V gene lookup returns CDR1 SGHRS and CDR2 YFSETQ. CDR3 in amino acids: CASSGTRGVEDTQYF. The CDR3 bases are TGCGCCAGCAGCGGTACCCGTGGAGTGGAAGATACGCAGTATTTT.

About this clone itself: Being one base from a much bigger clone, this may be a read error. The chain's CDR3 is CASNPDGQGSGVYEQYF. CDR3 bases: TGTGCCAGTAACCCCGACGGCCAGGGAAGTGGGGTCTACGAGCAGTACTTC. The chain recombines TRBV19 with TRBJ2-7, with a possible D match to TRBD1 (5 bases). Per the germline V gene, CDR1 is LNHDA and CDR2 is SQIVND (reference sequence). Trimming took 7 bases from V and 3 from J, leaving 25 bases between them. This CDR3 has 17 residues. The full variable domain, with the rest looked up from reference TRBV19 and TRBJ2-7, is DGGITQSPKYLFRKEGQNVTLSCEQNLNHDAMYWYRQDPGQGLRLIYYSQIVNDFQKGDIAEGYSVSREKKESFPLTVTSAQKNPTAFYLCASNPDGQGSGVYEQYFGPGTRLTVT.

The chain joins TRBV2 to TRBJ1-1, with D hard to call. The germline V gene has CDR1 SNHLY and CDR2 FYNNEI. The V end lost 7 bases, the J end lost 6 bases, and 18 bases lay between the germline ends. CDR3 size: 14 residues. For the CDR3, the DNA is TGTGCCAGCAACCAAGGTGGCGTGCAGCCTGAAGCTTTCTTT. This codes for CASNQGGVQPEAFF.

This clone has at least ten counts. This chain joins TRBV6-2 or TRBV6-3 and TRBJ2-7; a possible D gene is TRBD2 (6 bases). The germline gives CDR1 MNHEY, CDR2 SVGEGT. The length of the CDR3 is 12 residues. The V end lost 11 bases, the J end lost 6 bases, and 17 bases lay between the germline ends. CDR3 amino acids: CAGRRKVGEQYF. For the CDR3, the DNA is TGTGCCGGGAGGCGGAAGGTGGGCGAGCAGTACTTC.